The entry below describes one T cell receptor (beta chain). The antigen is unknown. V lost 1 base to trimming and J lost 1 base, with 10 bases between them. CDR3 length: 15 amino acids. The germline V gene has CDR1 SEHNR and CDR2 FQNEAQ (reference sequence). Sequencing used immunoSEQ multiplex PCR; TCRdb keeps in-frame clones, though not all of them. The sample carries about 140,000 clones, around 82% recorded once. This entry comes from a study of cytotoxic CD8 clonotypes in ibrutinib-treated CLL. Study results and limitations: Sustained-remission patients were sampled at different times than progressing patients were. Clonotypes that were public were uncommon, and they contracted or stayed stable on treatment.

The V call is TRBV7-9, the J call TRBJ1-1, with TRBD1 as a possible D gene (5 bases). The sequenced sample was PBMCs, obtained after 36 months of ibrutinib treatment. This TCR was sampled from a human donor with chronic lymphocytic leukemia. The DNA for the CDR3 is TGTGCCAGCAGCTTAGAGGAGACAGCGAACACTGAAGCTTTCTTT. Translated: CASSLEETANTEAFF.